This entry concerns a single T cell receptor (beta chain). This record comes from a study of follicular helper T cells after annual influenza vaccination. Whole-study context: Days 0, 7 and 28 post-vaccination were the blood draw times.

Time point noted: 2013-2014 season, 7 days after vaccination. Sequencing used immunoSEQ multiplex PCR; TCRdb keeps in-frame clones, though not all of them. The sample contains around 5,000 clones, around 90% of which appear only once. With V trimmed by 2 bases and J by 6 bases, 6 bases remained unmatched. This CDR3 region has 14 residues. Germline CDR1 reads SGHTA; CDR2 reads FQGNSA. The source is an adult who received the influenza vaccine. The specimen comprised CXCR5+ CD38- circulating T follicular helper cells from blood, sampled 7 days after influenza vaccination. The subset: circulating Tfh, non-naive CD4+CXCR5+PD-1+ (ICOS+CD38+ or ICOS-CD38-). V gene TRBV7-2 combines with J gene TRBJ1-1; TRBD1 matches 7 bases. In DNA, the CDR3 is TGTGCCAGCAGCTTAAACAGACAGGGCTCTGAAGCTTTCTTT. This translates into CASSLNRQGSEAFF.